These 14 T cell receptor beta chains originate from one sample sequenced in a study of response to subunit inactivated influenza vaccine. TCRdb independently ran MiXCR on the RT-PCR reads; one entry per CDR3 protein. The data hold roughly 170,000 distinct CDR3 sequences, with about 9% observed a single time. Source: non-naive T cells sorted from PBMCs, taken on the day of vaccination. These receptors were obtained from a man aged 50-60 years who received an inactivated influenza vaccine.

The chain has TRBV7-8 and TRBJ2-1; D gene unclear. Germline CDR1 SGHVS, CDR2 FQNEAQ. This CDR3 is 16 amino acids long. The germline V and J ends were trimmed by 0 bases and 3 bases, with 12 bases remaining between them. DNA for the CDR3: TGTGCCAGCAGCTTAGCCCGGATTTCGCTCTACAATGAGCAGTTCTTC. Translating it yields CASSLARISLYNEQFF. The full variable domain, with the rest looked up from reference TRBV7-8 and TRBJ2-1, is GAGVSQSPRYKVAKRGQDVALRCDPISGHVSLFWYQQALGQGPEFLTYFQNEAQLDKSGLPSDRFFAERPEGSVSTLKIQRTQQEDSAVYLCASSLARISLYNEQFFGPGTRLTVL.

This clonotype was detected many times. This chain uses TRBV7-9 with TRBJ2-7; D is perhaps TRBD2 (6 bases). The CDR3 covers 14 residues. Germline CDR1 and CDR2: SEHNR and FQNEAQ (reference sequence). V was shortened by 5 bases and J by 6 bases, with 17 bases between the two germline ends. CDR3 bases: TGTGCCAGCAGCCGACTAGATACCTTCTCCGAGCAGTACTTC. It specifies CASSRLDTFSEQYF.

The gene calls are TRBV3-1 and TRBJ2-3; 14 bases line up with TRBD2. Trimming cost V 0 bases and J 4 bases; bases outside gene matches: 6. The CDR3 has 18 residues. CDR1 LGHDT and CDR2 YNNKEL come from the germline V gene (reference sequence). The CDR3 protein is CASSQDFRLAGGADTQYF. The CDR3 DNA is TGTGCCAGCAGCCAAGATTTTCGACTAGCGGGAGGGGCAGATACGCAGTATTTT.

This clonotype has a handful of counts. The rearrangement links TRBV11-2 to TRBJ2-2; the D gene is possibly TRBD2 (6 bases). CDR1 and CDR2 from the germline V gene are SGHAT and FQNNGV. The CDR3 is made up of 18 amino acids. V was shortened by 5 bases and J by 2 bases, with 21 bases between the two germline ends. The CDR3 DNA is TGTGCCAGCAGCCCGTTTGAAGCGGGTCGGGTTAACACCGGGGAGCTGTTTTTT. Protein product: CASSPFEAGRVNTGELFF.

This clonotype was observed many times. CDR3 residues: CAISDFSGGTEAFF. The CDR3 DNA is TGTGCCATCAGCGACTTTTCGGGGGGCACTGAAGCTTTCTTT. J is TRBJ1-1 and V is TRBV10-3; tentative D call: TRBD1 (5 bases). The V and J ends lost 6 bases and 4 bases respectively, with 15 bases between them. Germline assignment: CDR1 ENHRY and CDR2 SYGVKD. This CDR3 has 14 residues.

The gene calls are TRBV18 and TRBJ2-1; TRBD2 is a possible D gene (5 bases). The CDR3 contains 14 residues. The germline V gene has CDR1 KGHSH and CDR2 LQKENI. V was shortened by 0 bases and J by 8 bases, with 11 bases between the two germline ends. CDR3 DNA: TGTGCCAGCTCACCACCGGCTAGCTTGGATGAGCAGTTCTTC. Its protein is CASSPPASLDEQFF.

This clonotype was recorded a few times. This sequence joins TRBV29-1 and TRBJ1-2; unclear D gene. This CDR3 is built from 10 residues. CDR1 SQVTM and CDR2 ANQGSEA come from the germline V gene. Trimming pared 2 bases from V and 4 bases from J, leaving 2 bases between. The CDR3 coding sequence is TGCAGCGTTGAAAGCTATGGCTACACCTTC. Protein product: CSVESYGYTF.

Concerning this clonotype itself: With a much larger clone just one base away, this may be a read error. This chain connects TRBV11-1 to TRBJ1-2; D remains unclear. CDR3 size: 14 residues. The V end lost 7 bases, the J end lost 3 bases, and 15 bases lay between the germline ends. CDR1 is SGHAT, CDR2 FQDESV, per germline (reference sequence). CDR3 nucleotides: TGTGCCAGCACCAAGGACGGAGATTACTATGGCTACACCTTC. This sequence encodes CASTKDGDYYGYTF.

The gene calls are TRBV24-1 and TRBJ1-1; perhaps TRBD1 as D (6 bases). This CDR3 contains 14 residues. Trimming took off 4 bases at V and 4 bases at J, with 12 bases between the two ends. In germline, CDR1 is KGHDR, CDR2 SFDVKD. The CDR3 nucleotides are TGTGCCACCAGTGACGCAGGGGATGCCACTGAAGCTTTCTTT. Its translation is CATSDAGDATEAFF.

This clonotype was counted at least ten times. V usage is TRBV20-1 and J usage is TRBJ2-5, with TRBD1 identical over 12 bases. The CDR3 totals 14 residues. V lost 6 bases to trimming and J lost 5 bases; unmatched junction nucleotides: 7. CDR1 DFQATT and CDR2 SNEGSKA come from the germline V gene (reference sequence). The CDR3 region is CSADPGQGAETQYF. In DNA, the CDR3 is TGCAGTGCAGACCCGGGACAGGGGGCGGAGACCCAGTACTTC.

This clonotype turned up a few times. The rearrangement joins TRBV5-6 to TRBJ2-5; TRBD1 aligns across 9 bases. This CDR3 has 15 residues. Trimming took 2 bases from V and 5 from J; bases not matched to a gene: 7. Germline V gene data show CDR1 as SGHDT and CDR2 as YYEEEE. The CDR3 sequence: CASSFPGQGGETQYF. The CDR3 DNA follows: TGTGCCAGCAGCTTCCCGGGACAGGGCGGTGAGACCCAGTACTTC.

This clonotype was seen at least ten times. This chain connects TRBV7-2 to TRBJ1-1; maybe TRBD1 (5 bases). This CDR3 has 14 amino acids. Germline V CDR1 and CDR2: SGHTA, FQGNSA. V was trimmed by 6 bases and J by 3 bases, leaving 14 bases between them. The CDR3 is CASRPGPSDTEAFF. The DNA for the CDR3 is TGTGCCAGCAGACCGGGGCCATCAGACACTGAAGCTTTCTTT.

At least ten counts were recorded for this clonotype. The rearrangement joins TRBV5-1 to TRBJ2-2, with D perhaps matching TRBD2 (5 bases). From germline, CDR1 is SGHRS and CDR2 YFSETQ. The CDR3 contains 15 residues. V lost 0 bases, J lost 4 bases, and 10 bases lay in between. CDR3 protein: CASSLGTGGTGELFF. DNA for the CDR3: TGCGCCAGCAGCTTGGGGACTGGTGGCACCGGGGAGCTGTTTTTT.

Ten or more counts support this clonotype. The chain employs TRBV3-1 and TRBJ1-6; D is ambiguous. The germline V gene has CDR1 LGHDT and CDR2 YNNKEL (reference sequence). The CDR3 extends over 14 amino acids. V lost 7 bases and J 6 bases, leaving 13 bases between the germline ends. CDR3 nucleotides: TGTGCCAGCAACGGGCAGGCCCTTAATTCACCCCTCCACTTT. The encoded protein is CASNGQALNSPLHF.